The sequence of this TCR beta chain was determined in a study of T cell repertoires in cytomegalovirus infection. Study details: In the study, CMV epitopes included recently identified HLA-C-restricted and well-studied HLA-B-restricted ones. CMV infection plus the matching HLA type was flagged by public TCR beta signatures.

TCRdb reprocessed the reads via MiXCR and lists one record per CDR3 protein. The sample carries some 500,000 distinct CDR3 sequences, 40% recorded once. Study results and limitations: Using cumulative public TCR beta family frequency, the authors identified those who carried CMV together with the relevant HLA.

As for this clonotype: Its matching antigen is unknown.

This sequence was found in a human donor in good health (CMV status not recorded). Some clones in this sample may be carry-over from other donors' samples. Material: cultured PBMCs, obtained from culture after CMV antigen stimulation.

CDR3 region: CASSDGSYNEQFF. CDR3 DNA sequence: TGTGCCAGCAGCGATGGCTCCTACAATGAGCAGTTCTTC. The V call is TRBV7-6, the J call TRBJ2-1; no clear D. Germline V CDR1 and CDR2: SGHVS, FNYEAQ. The CDR3 is 13 amino acids. Trimming stripped 5 bases from V and 0 bases from J, with 5 bases between.